The 19 T cell receptor beta chains below were found in one sample sequenced in a study of T cell responses to AZD1222 COVID-19 vaccine. Libraries were prepared by immunoSEQ multiplex PCR; TCRdb keeps only in-frame clonotypes and omits some of them. The sample has 90,000 to 110,000 clones; about 88% are singletons. Sequencing used peripheral blood, obtained on day 0 of AZD1222 vaccination. The source is an adult in good health.

The chain links TRBV6-1 to TRBJ1-2; 9 bases agree with TRBD1. Germline lookup yields CDR1 MNHNS and CDR2 SASEGT. The V and J ends lost 8 bases and 4 bases, in that order; junction bases with no gene match: 5. The CDR3 extends over 13 amino acids. The CDR3 DNA reads as TGTGCCAGCGGGGAGACAGGGGGCTATGGCTACACCTTC. This gives the protein CASGETGGYGYTF.

The rearrangement uses TRBV10-1 and TRBJ2-1; D is undetermined. Germline V gene sequence: CDR1 WNHNN, CDR2 SYGVQD (reference sequence). The germline V and J ends were trimmed by 2 bases and 6 bases, with 11 bases remaining between them. The CDR3 is 14 amino acids. In nucleotides, the CDR3 is TGCGCCAGCAGTGAGGCTAGTAGCCCCAATGAGCAGTTCTTC. It specifies CASSEASSPNEQFF.

This chain connects TRBV4-1 to TRBJ1-5, with D unclear. Germline V lookup: CDR1 MGHRA, CDR2 YSYEKL. This CDR3 has 13 amino acids. Trimming took 1 base from V and 0 from J, leaving 1 base between them. The DNA of the CDR3 is TGCGCCAGCAGCCAAGGTAGCAATCAGCCCCAGCATTTT. It is translated as CASSQGSNQPQHF.

The chain employs TRBV6-5 and TRBJ2-5; D possibly matches TRBD1 or TRBD2 (5 bases each). The V and J ends lost 5 bases and 5 bases respectively, with 18 bases between them. This CDR3 region has 15 residues. Germline V CDR1 and CDR2: MNHEY, SVGAGI. CDR3 sequence reads: CASSHNLGGAETQYF. The CDR3 DNA reads TGTGCCAGCAGTCATAACCTTGGGGGTGCGGAGACCCAGTACTTC.

This sequence joins TRBV5-1 and TRBJ2-2, with TRBD1 matching over 11 bases. Germline V gene data show CDR1 as SGHRS and CDR2 as YFSETQ. V gave up 4 bases and J gave up 4 bases; unmatched junction bases: 6. This CDR3 comprises 16 residues. The CDR3 protein is CASSPGTGGITGELFF. Here the CDR3 DNA reads TGCGCCAGCAGCCCCGGGACAGGGGGTATCACCGGGGAGCTGTTTTTT.

This clone is a singleton in its sample. The chain employs TRBV28 and TRBJ2-1, with 7 nucleotides matching TRBD2. The CDR3 length is 15 residues. Germline CDR1 reads MDHEN; CDR2 reads SYDVKM. J was trimmed by 6 bases and V by 6 bases; bases with no gene match: 11. For the CDR3, the DNA is TGTGCCAGCAGGAGGCGGGAGTTATACGGCAATGAGCAGTTCTTC. It specifies CASRRRELYGNEQFF.

The chain links TRBV28 to TRBJ2-7; possibly TRBD2 for D (6 bases). Germline V gives CDR1 MDHEN, CDR2 SYDVKM. The V gene lost 7 bases and the J gene lost 3 bases, with 19 bases spanning the gap. The CDR3 extends over 15 amino acids. The CDR3 DNA is TGTGCCAGCATCGGGGCGTCCGGGGGTGACTACGAGCAGTACTTC. Protein: CASIGASGGDYEQYF.

A single count supports this clone. The CDR3 DNA sequence: TGTGCCTGGGGAGGACAGACCAAAAACATTCAGTACTTC. Its translation is CAWGGQTKNIQYF. The rearrangement joins TRBV30 to TRBJ2-4; weak D call: TRBD1 (6 bases). The germline gives CDR1 GTSNPN, CDR2 SVGIG (reference sequence). The CDR3 contains 13 residues. V lost 5 bases and J lost 2, with 10 bases in between.

V is TRBV19 and J is TRBJ2-1; TRBD2 matches at 9 bases. The CDR3 totals 18 residues. Germline V gives CDR1 LNHDA, CDR2 SQIVND (reference sequence). V lost 3 bases and J lost 5; bases outside the gene matches: 14. CDR3 region: CASSMSPGSSGIHNEQFF. The CDR3, as DNA: TGTGCCAGTAGTATGAGCCCAGGGTCTAGCGGGATCCACAATGAGCAGTTCTTC.

This chain links TRBV15 with TRBJ2-5; the match to TRBD2 covers 14 bases. V lost 2 bases, J lost 4 bases, and 3 bases stayed unmatched. This CDR3 is 16 amino acids long. In germline, CDR1 is LNHNV, CDR2 YYDKDF (reference sequence). The CDR3 DNA reads as TGTGCCACCAGCAGACAGACTAGCGGGAGGGGAGAGACCCAGTACTTC. This translates into CATSRQTSGRGETQYF.

The chain joins TRBV5-5 to TRBJ1-1; D ambiguous. V was trimmed by 0 bases and J by 4 bases, leaving 7 bases between them. This CDR3 has 13 residues. Per the germline V gene, CDR1 is SGHKS and CDR2 is YYEKEE (reference sequence). The CDR3 coding sequence is TGTGCCAGCAGCTTGGGGTCCGGCACTGAAGCTTTCTTT. Translation: CASSLGSGTEAFF. Based on the CDR3 plus reference TRBV5-5 and TRBJ1-1, the full variable domain is DAGVTQSPTHLIKTRGQQVTLRCSPISGHKSVSWYQQVLGQGPQFIFQYYEKEERGRGNFPDRFSARQFPNYSSELNVNALLLGDSALYLCASSLGSGTEAFFGQGTRLTVV.

The gene calls are TRBV27 and TRBJ1-5, with TRBD1 matching 8 bases. Unmatched junction bases numbered 9, after V lost 7 bases and J lost 4 bases. The V gene's germline CDR1 is MNHEY and CDR2 SMNVEV (reference sequence). There are 15 residues in the CDR3. Here the CDR3 reads CASTPRQGMNQPQHF. In DNA, the CDR3 is TGTGCCAGCACCCCACGACAGGGGATGAATCAGCCCCAGCATTTT.

This chain joins TRBV28 and TRBJ2-3; 7 positions match TRBD1. The CDR3 is made up of 20 amino acids. From germline, CDR1 is MDHEN and CDR2 SYDVKM. With V trimmed by 5 bases and J by 0 bases, 20 bases remained unmatched. The CDR3 protein is CASSPPLRGGQGLSTDTQYF. The CDR3 DNA sequence: TGTGCCAGCAGTCCCCCTTTACGAGGGGGCCAGGGGCTTAGCACAGATACGCAGTATTTT.

The genes are TRBV7-9 and TRBJ2-1; 9 positions match TRBD2. Germline trimming cut 8 bases from V and 10 bases from J; bases unmatched to any gene: 12. Germline loops: CDR1 SEHNR, CDR2 FQNEAQ (reference sequence). CDR3 length: 14 amino acids. In DNA form, the CDR3 reads TGTGCCAGCGTCGGCGGGAGGGCCAGGCGAGAGCAGTTCTTC. Its protein is CASVGGRARREQFF.

The genes are TRBV12-3 or TRBV12-4 and TRBJ1-2; a possible D gene is TRBD1 (5 bases). This CDR3 contains 13 residues. Trimming left V 3 bases short and J 8 bases short, with 13 bases between. Here the CDR3 reads CASSLVGVRGYTF. Written as DNA, the CDR3 is TGTGCCAGCAGTTTGGTAGGGGTGAGAGGCTACACCTTC.

The J gene is TRBJ2-7, the V gene TRBV10-1, with D perhaps given as TRBD1 or TRBD2 (5 bases each). Per germline, CDR1 WNHNN and CDR2 SYGVQD (reference sequence). V lost 4 bases, J lost 0 bases, and 10 bases lay in between. The CDR3 is 14 amino acids. The CDR3 loop reads CASSAGPSSYEQYF. The CDR3 nucleotides read TGCGCCAGCAGTGCGGGACCCAGCTCCTACGAGCAGTACTTC.

The rearrangement uses TRBV29-1 and TRBJ2-3; 11 nucleotides match TRBD2. The CDR3 consists of 13 residues. The V and J ends lost 6 bases and 3 bases, in that order; junction bases with no gene match: 2. Germline CDR1 SQVTM, CDR2 ANQGSEA. Written as DNA, the CDR3 is TGCAGCGTGGGGACTAGCGGTACAGATACGCAGTATTTT. Protein: CSVGTSGTDTQYF.

The chain combines TRBV2 with TRBJ2-1; D may be TRBD2 (7 bases). Trimming removed 7 bases at V and 9 bases at J, with 16 bases between. Germline CDR1 is SNHLY and CDR2 is FYNNEI. The CDR3 extends over 13 amino acids. The CDR3, as DNA: TGTGCCAGCACGAGGGGGGGTTTAATTGAGCAGTTCTTC. Amino acids: CASTRGGLIEQFF. The full variable domain, with the rest looked up from reference TRBV2 and TRBJ2-1, is EPEVTQTPSHQVTQMGQEVILRCVPISNHLYFYWYRQILGQKVEFLVSFYNNEISEKSEIFDDQFSVERPDGSNFTLKIRSTKLEDSAMYFCASTRGGLIEQFFGPGTRLTVL.

This clone appeared a few times. The gene calls are TRBV28 and TRBJ2-7; D is ambiguous. CDR3 length equals 15 residues. Trimming took 1 base from V and 1 from J, leaving 11 bases between them. Germline V gene sequence: CDR1 MDHEN, CDR2 SYDVKM. The CDR3 protein is CASSLFPSGSYEQYF. DNA of the CDR3: TGTGCCAGCAGTTTATTTCCTTCAGGTTCCTACGAGCAGTACTTC.